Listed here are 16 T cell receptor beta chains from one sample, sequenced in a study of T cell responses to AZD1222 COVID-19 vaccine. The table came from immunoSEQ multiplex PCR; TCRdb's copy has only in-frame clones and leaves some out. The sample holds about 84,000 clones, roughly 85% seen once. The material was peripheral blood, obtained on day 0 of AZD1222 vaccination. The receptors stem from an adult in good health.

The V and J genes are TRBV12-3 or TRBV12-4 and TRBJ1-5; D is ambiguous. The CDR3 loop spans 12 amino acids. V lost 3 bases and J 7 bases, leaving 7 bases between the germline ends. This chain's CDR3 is CASSFGEQPQHF. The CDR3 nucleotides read TGTGCCAGCAGTTTCGGGGAGCAGCCCCAGCATTTT.

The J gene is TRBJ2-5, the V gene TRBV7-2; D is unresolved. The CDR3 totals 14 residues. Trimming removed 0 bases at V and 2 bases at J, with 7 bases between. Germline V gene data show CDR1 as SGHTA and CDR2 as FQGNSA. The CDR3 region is CASSLAGVQETQYF. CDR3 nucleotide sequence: TGTGCCAGCAGCTTAGCCGGCGTGCAAGAGACCCAGTACTTC.

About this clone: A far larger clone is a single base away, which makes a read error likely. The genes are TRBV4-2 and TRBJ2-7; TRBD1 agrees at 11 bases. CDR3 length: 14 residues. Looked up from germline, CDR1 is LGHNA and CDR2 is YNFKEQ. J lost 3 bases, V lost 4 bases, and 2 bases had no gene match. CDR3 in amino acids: CASSPGTGGYEQYF. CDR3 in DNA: TGTGCCAGCAGCCCCGGGACAGGGGGCTACGAGCAGTACTTC.

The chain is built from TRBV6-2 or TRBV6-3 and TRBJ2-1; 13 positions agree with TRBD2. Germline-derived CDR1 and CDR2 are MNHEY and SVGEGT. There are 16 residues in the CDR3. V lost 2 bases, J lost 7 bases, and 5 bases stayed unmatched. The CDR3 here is CASSYQKTSGRNEQFF. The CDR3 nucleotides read TGTGCCAGCAGTTACCAAAAGACTAGCGGGAGGAATGAGCAGTTCTTC.

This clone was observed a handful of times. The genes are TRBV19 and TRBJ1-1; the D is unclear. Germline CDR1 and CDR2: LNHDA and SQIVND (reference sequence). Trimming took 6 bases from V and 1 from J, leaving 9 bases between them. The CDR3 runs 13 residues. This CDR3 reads CASRGRTNTEAFF. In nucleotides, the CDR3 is TGTGCCAGTAGGGGTCGTACGAACACTGAAGCTTTCTTT.

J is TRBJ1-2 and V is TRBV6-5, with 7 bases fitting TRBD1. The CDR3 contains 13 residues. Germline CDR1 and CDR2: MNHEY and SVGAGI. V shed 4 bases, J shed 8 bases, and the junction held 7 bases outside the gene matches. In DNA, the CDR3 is TGTGCCAGCAGTTTCCGACAGGGTACCGGCTACACCTTC. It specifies CASSFRQGTGYTF.

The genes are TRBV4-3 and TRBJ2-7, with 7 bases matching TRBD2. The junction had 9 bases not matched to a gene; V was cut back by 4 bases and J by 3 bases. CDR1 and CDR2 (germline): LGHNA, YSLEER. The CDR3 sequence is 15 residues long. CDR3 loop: CASSPEDGGSYEQYF. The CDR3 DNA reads TGCGCCAGCAGCCCTGAGGATGGCGGGAGCTACGAGCAGTACTTC.

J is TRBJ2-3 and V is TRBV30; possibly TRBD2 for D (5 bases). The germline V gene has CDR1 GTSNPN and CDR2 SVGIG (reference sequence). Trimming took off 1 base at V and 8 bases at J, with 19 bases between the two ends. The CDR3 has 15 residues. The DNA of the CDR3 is TGTGCCTGGAGTGCAGCCGGGCCCGGGGTTGGTACGCAGTATTTT. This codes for CAWSAAGPGVGTQYF.

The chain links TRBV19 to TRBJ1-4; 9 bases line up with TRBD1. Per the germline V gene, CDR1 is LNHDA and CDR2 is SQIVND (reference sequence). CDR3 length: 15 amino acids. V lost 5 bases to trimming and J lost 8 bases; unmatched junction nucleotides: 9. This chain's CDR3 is CASSAQQGAFEKLFF. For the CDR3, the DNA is TGTGCCAGTAGTGCCCAACAGGGGGCGTTCGAAAAACTGTTTTTT.

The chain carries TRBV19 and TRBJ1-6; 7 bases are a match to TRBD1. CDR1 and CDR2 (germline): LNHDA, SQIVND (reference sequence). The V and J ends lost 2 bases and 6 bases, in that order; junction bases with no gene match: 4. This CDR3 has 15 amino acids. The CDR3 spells CASSILQGGNSPLHF. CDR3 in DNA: TGTGCCAGTAGTATATTGCAGGGGGGTAATTCACCCCTCCACTTT.

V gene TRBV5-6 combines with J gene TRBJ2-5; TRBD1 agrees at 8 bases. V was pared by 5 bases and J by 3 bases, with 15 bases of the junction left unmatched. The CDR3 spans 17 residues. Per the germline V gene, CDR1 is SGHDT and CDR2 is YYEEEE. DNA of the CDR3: TGTGCCAGCAGATCGATGTCCAGGGACAGGACAAAAGAGACCCAGTACTTC. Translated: CASRSMSRDRTKETQYF.

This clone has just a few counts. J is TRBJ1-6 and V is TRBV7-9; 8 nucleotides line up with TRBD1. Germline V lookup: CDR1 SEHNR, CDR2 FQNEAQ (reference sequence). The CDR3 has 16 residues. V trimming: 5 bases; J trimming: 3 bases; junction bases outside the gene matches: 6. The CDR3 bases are TGTGCCAGCAGCCGCGGACAGGGCTTCTATAATTCACCCCTCCACTTT. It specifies CASSRGQGFYNSPLHF.

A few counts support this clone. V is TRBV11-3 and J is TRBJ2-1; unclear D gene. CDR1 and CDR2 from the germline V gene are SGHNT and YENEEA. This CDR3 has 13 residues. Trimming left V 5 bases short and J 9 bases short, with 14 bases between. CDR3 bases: TGTGCCAGCAGCCCAGGTTGGAGTGCTGAGCAGTTCTTC. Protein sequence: CASSPGWSAEQFF.

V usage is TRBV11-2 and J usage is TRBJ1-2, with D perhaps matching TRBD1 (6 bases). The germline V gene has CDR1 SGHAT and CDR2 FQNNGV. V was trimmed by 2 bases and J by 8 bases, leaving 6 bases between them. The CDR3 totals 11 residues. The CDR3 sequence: CASSLRGGYTF. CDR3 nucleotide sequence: TGTGCCAGCAGCTTAAGGGGGGGCTACACCTTC.

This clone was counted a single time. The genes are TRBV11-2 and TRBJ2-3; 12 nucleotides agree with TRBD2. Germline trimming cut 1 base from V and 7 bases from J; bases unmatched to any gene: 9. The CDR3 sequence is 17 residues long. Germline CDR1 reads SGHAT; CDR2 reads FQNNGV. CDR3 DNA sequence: TGTGCCAGCAGCTTAGCTACGACTAGCGGGAGCGTATATACGCAGTATTTT. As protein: CASSLATTSGSVYTQYF.

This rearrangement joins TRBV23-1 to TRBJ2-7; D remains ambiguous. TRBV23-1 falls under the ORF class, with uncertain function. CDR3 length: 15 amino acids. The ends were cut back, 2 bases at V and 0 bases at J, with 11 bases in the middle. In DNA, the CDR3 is TGCGCCAGCAGTCAAGTGGTGGCCGTCTCCTACGAGCAGTACTTC. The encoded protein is CASSQVVAVSYEQYF.